The clone carrying this T cell receptor beta chain was seen a few times. Sorted cell numbers of roughly 17,000 to 1,100,000, with 10%, 30% or 50% RNA, served as input for naive CD8 libraries. CD8+CD4-CCR7+CD45RA+ cells were sorted as naive CD8 T cells. In germline, CDR1 is MDHEN, CDR2 SYDVKM. V was clipped by 2 bases and J by 1 base; unmatched bases: 8. This CDR3 has 16 residues. This sample is part of a study of molecular identifiers for immune sequencing clone quantification. TCRdb processed the PCR reads anew with MiXCR; each CDR3 protein has one entry. Here the sample spans hundreds of thousands of distinct CDR3 sequences, over 25% being singletons.

The chain has TRBV28 and TRBJ2-7; 7 bases map to TRBD2. Sequenced material: naive CD8+ T cells from blood, with Jurkat cell RNA spiked in. Subset here: FACS-sorted CD8+CD4-CCR7+CD45RA+ naive T cells. The TCR comes from a human donor in good health. Some libraries in this study had Jurkat cell RNA spiked in. CDR3 region: CASSLVVGAGSYEQYF. The DNA for the CDR3 is TGTGCCAGCAGTTTAGTGGTGGGAGCGGGATCCTACGAGCAGTACTTC. Full variable domain (remainder filled in from reference TRBV28 and TRBJ2-7): DVKVTQSSRYLVKRTGEKVFLECVQDMDHENMFWYRQDPGLGLRLIYFSYDVKMKEKGDIPEGYSVSREKKERFSLILESASTNQTSMYLCASSLVVGAGSYEQYFGPGTRLTVT.